A single sample is the source of the 23 T cell receptor beta chains below, sequenced in a study of memory CD4+ T cells and cytomegalovirus serostatus. The sort gate was single viable CD3+CD4+CD8-CD45RO+ cells for memory CD4+ T cells. The assay was immunoSEQ multiplex PCR, and TCRdb's table has in-frame clones only and misses some. The repertoire holds roughly 86,000 clones, with roughly 80% as singletons. Material for sequencing was memory CD4+ T cells from blood. The origin of the receptors is an adult in good health and CMV-seropositive.

This chain joins TRBV4-2 and TRBJ2-1, with 16 bases matching TRBD2. Germline V gene data show CDR1 as LGHNA and CDR2 as YNFKEQ. CDR3 length: 16 amino acids. Germline trimming cut 4 bases from V and 6 bases from J; bases unmatched to any gene: 3. This CDR3 is CASSPGLAGGLNEQFF. The CDR3 DNA follows: TGTGCCAGCAGCCCGGGACTAGCGGGAGGGCTCAATGAGCAGTTCTTC.

This clone was counted once. The chain carries TRBV6-6 and TRBJ2-3; 8 nucleotides line up with TRBD1. The CDR3 sequence is 15 residues long. V shed 4 bases, J shed 5 bases, and the junction held 8 bases outside the gene matches. The germline gives CDR1 MNHNY, CDR2 SVGAGI (reference sequence). The CDR3 protein is CASSLWTGSGDTQYF. The DNA of the CDR3 is TGTGCCAGCAGTTTATGGACAGGGTCGGGAGATACGCAGTATTTT.

In its sample, this clone was seen once. The V and J genes are TRBV30 and TRBJ2-2, with D uncertain. V lost 0 bases to trimming and J lost 0 bases, with 5 bases between them. Germline V lookup: CDR1 GTSNPN, CDR2 SVGIG (reference sequence). The CDR3 loop spans 14 amino acids. CDR3 sequence reads: CAWSVGSNTGELFF. CDR3 sequence (DNA): TGTGCCTGGAGTGTCGGTTCGAACACCGGGGAGCTGTTTTTT.

The CDR3 nucleotides read TGTGCCAGCAGCCCATCGGTGGGAGTCCTCACAGATACGCAGTATTTT. Encoded protein: CASSPSVGVLTDTQYF. The chain recombines TRBV9 with TRBJ2-3; D possibly corresponds to TRBD2 (5 bases). V was clipped by 4 bases and J by 2 bases, with 17 bases between them. Germline assignment: CDR1 SGDLS and CDR2 YYNGEE. CDR3 size: 16 residues.

The gene calls are TRBV5-1 and TRBJ2-7; TRBD1 agrees at 7 bases. V lost 0 bases and J lost 2; bases outside the gene matches: 5. The CDR3 is made up of 15 amino acids. CDR1 SGHRS and CDR2 YFSETQ come from the germline V gene. The CDR3, as DNA: TGCGCCAGCAGCTTGGGGTCAGGGGGTCCCTACGAGCAGTACTTC. The encoded protein is CASSLGSGGPYEQYF. Combining the CDR3 with reference TRBV5-1 and TRBJ2-7 gives the whole variable domain KAGVTQTPRYLIKTRGQQVTLSCSPISGHRSVSWYQQTPGQGLQFLFEYFSETQRNKGNFPGRFSGRQFSNSRSEMNVSTLELGDSALYLCASSLGSGGPYEQYFGPGTRLTVT.

The chain couples TRBV6-1 to TRBJ2-2; 7 bases map to TRBD1. Losses at the gene ends were 6 bases for V and 4 bases for J; bases not matched to a gene: 5. The germline CDR1 and CDR2 sequences are MNHNS and SASEGT. CDR3 length: 14 amino acids. The CDR3 here is CASRLGQTTGELFF. The CDR3 bases are TGTGCCAGCAGATTGGGACAGACCACCGGGGAGCTGTTTTTT.

This chain uses TRBV5-1 with TRBJ2-1; D is tentatively TRBD1 or TRBD2 (5 bases each). The CDR3 has 13 residues. Trimming removed 7 bases at V and 4 bases at J, with 12 bases between. The germline V gene has CDR1 SGHRS and CDR2 YFSETQ. The CDR3, as DNA: TGCGCCAGCCAAAGGGACCTATACAATGAGCAGTTCTTC. Translation gives CASQRDLYNEQFF.

The V call is TRBV5-4, the J call TRBJ2-6; tentatively, D is TRBD1 or TRBD2 (6 bases each). The CDR3 consists of 17 residues. Between the trimmed V and J ends, which lost 0 bases and 2 bases, there was a span of 12 bases. Germline V CDR1 and CDR2: SGHNT, YYREEE (reference sequence). The CDR3 protein is CASSLARGPTGANVLTF. CDR3 in DNA: TGTGCCAGCAGCTTGGCCCGGGGGCCGACTGGGGCCAACGTCCTGACTTTC.

J is TRBJ1-1 and V is TRBV5-8; the D gene is possibly TRBD1 (6 bases). CDR1 and CDR2 (germline): SGHTS, YDEGEE. CDR3 length: 15 residues. V was clipped by 4 bases and J by 1 base, with 14 bases between them. In DNA, the CDR3 is TGTGCCAGCAGCAACCGGGACAACCAGAACACTGAAGCTTTCTTT. Amino acid sequence: CASSNRDNQNTEAFF. The full variable domain, in which reference TRBV5-8 and TRBJ1-1 provide the parts outside the CDR3, is EAGVTQSPTHLIKTRGQQATLRCSPISGHTSVYWYQQALGLGLQFLLWYDEGEERNRGNFPPRFSGRQFPNYSSELNVNALELEDSALYLCASSNRDNQNTEAFFGQGTRLTVV.

This rearrangement joins TRBV2 to TRBJ2-2, with 8 bases identical to TRBD2. The CDR3 spans 14 residues. Losses at the gene ends were 6 bases for V and 5 bases for J; bases not matched to a gene: 5. The germline CDR1 and CDR2 sequences are SNHLY and FYNNEI. The CDR3 is CASRGTSGTGELFF. The CDR3 coding sequence is TGTGCCAGCAGGGGGACTAGTGGGACCGGGGAGCTGTTTTTT.

V and J are TRBV18 and TRBJ1-4; D might be TRBD1 (6 bases). The V gene lost 3 bases and the J gene lost 7 bases, with 21 bases spanning the gap. This CDR3 has 17 residues. Germline CDR1 reads KGHSH; CDR2 reads LQKENI. CDR3 sequence reads: CASSPSWTADAGEKLFF. CDR3 sequence (DNA): TGTGCCAGCTCACCTTCCTGGACAGCTGACGCGGGTGAAAAACTGTTTTTT.

The V gene is TRBV5-8, the J gene TRBJ2-2; 9 positions match TRBD2. Germline-derived CDR1 and CDR2 are SGHTS and YDEGEE. V lost 4 bases to trimming and J lost 6 bases; unmatched junction nucleotides: 7. The CDR3 is made up of 15 amino acids. CDR3 DNA sequence: TGTGCCAGCAGCCTACTCCTAGCGGGACCCGGGGAGCTGTTTTTT. It yields the protein CASSLLLAGPGELFF.

V is TRBV19 and J is TRBJ1-5; TRBD1 agrees at 9 bases. Germline values: CDR1 LNHDA, CDR2 SQIVND (reference sequence). With 4 bases clipped from V and 5 bases from J, the junction kept 9 bases outside the gene matches. The length of the CDR3 is 16 residues. The CDR3 DNA follows: TGTGCCAGTAGTAGCAAACCGGGACAGGGATATCAGCCCCAGCATTTT. It encodes CASSSKPGQGYQPQHF.

This chain links TRBV29-1 with TRBJ1-2; 10 nucleotides line up with TRBD1. Germline V lookup: CDR1 SQVTM, CDR2 ANQGSEA. CDR3 length: 13 amino acids. Germline trimming cut 6 bases from V and 13 bases from J; bases unmatched to any gene: 14. The chain's CDR3 is CSVLGGQGFGATF. CDR3 nucleotides: TGCAGCGTCCTAGGGGGACAGGGGTTTGGGGCCACCTTC.

DNA for the CDR3: TGTGCCAGCAGCGTAGTTGCTAGCGGGGGAGATACGCAGTATTTT. Protein product: CASSVVASGGDTQYF. J is TRBJ2-3 and V is TRBV9; 10 nucleotides match TRBD2. CDR1 is SGDLS and CDR2 is YYNGEE in the germline V gene. The CDR3 has 15 amino acids. After removal of 0 bases from V and 5 bases from J, the junction contained 3 bases not matched to a gene.

The chain is built from TRBV29-1 and TRBJ1-4, with 11 bases fitting TRBD1. The germline CDR1 and CDR2 sequences are SQVTM and ANQGSEA. The CDR3 length is 13 residues. V shed 7 bases, J shed 6 bases, and the junction held 4 bases outside the gene matches. The CDR3 loop is CSAWTGGDEKLFF. The CDR3 nucleotides are TGCAGCGCTTGGACAGGGGGCGATGAAAAACTGTTTTTT. The full variable domain, its missing parts supplied by reference TRBV29-1 and TRBJ1-4, is SAVISQKPSRDICQRGTSLTIQCQVDSQVTMMFWYRQQPGQSLTLIATANQGSEATYESGFVIDKFPISRPNLTFSTLTVSNMSPEDSSIYLCSAWTGGDEKLFFGSGTQLSVL.

This chain links TRBV19 with TRBJ2-7; D is perhaps TRBD2 (5 bases). The CDR3 runs to 13 residues. CDR1 is LNHDA and CDR2 is SQIVND in the germline V gene (reference sequence). Trimming removed 9 bases at V and 0 bases at J, with 12 bases between. CDR3 sequence reads: CASKSGSSYEQYF. Written as DNA, the CDR3 is TGTGCCAGCAAAAGCGGTAGCTCCTACGAGCAGTACTTC.

The rearrangement uses TRBV19 and TRBJ2-1; 8 bases match TRBD1. The length of the CDR3 is 16 residues. CDR1 and CDR2 from the germline V gene are LNHDA and SQIVND (reference sequence). With 1 base clipped from V and 4 bases from J, the junction kept 6 bases outside the gene matches. The CDR3 sequence: CASSIGRDRPYNEQFF. The CDR3 DNA follows: TGTGCCAGTAGTATAGGCCGGGACAGGCCGTACAATGAGCAGTTCTTC.

The chain recombines TRBV5-1 with TRBJ2-3; 10 positions agree with TRBD2. CDR3 length equals 17 residues. Trimming at V came to 2 bases and at J to 2 bases, leaving 8 bases not matched to a gene. The germline V gene encodes CDR1 SGHRS and CDR2 YFSETQ. The CDR3 DNA reads TGCGCCAGCAGCTTACCCCTAGCGGGAGCCACCACAGATACGCAGTATTTT. It is translated as CASSLPLAGATTDTQYF. The whole variable domain, filled in from reference TRBV5-1 and TRBJ2-3, reads KAGVTQTPRYLIKTRGQQVTLSCSPISGHRSVSWYQQTPGQGLQFLFEYFSETQRNKGNFPGRFSGRQFSNSRSEMNVSTLELGDSALYLCASSLPLAGATTDTQYFGPGTRLTVL.

The gene calls are TRBV18 and TRBJ1-4; 12 bases match TRBD1. J lost 6 bases, V lost 2 bases, and 4 bases had no gene match. The CDR3 sequence is 16 residues long. The germline V gene encodes CDR1 KGHSH and CDR2 LQKENI. The CDR3 loop is CASSPSGTGGDEKLFF. The CDR3 DNA reads TGTGCCAGCTCACCATCCGGGACAGGGGGCGATGAAAAACTGTTTTTT.

This chain connects TRBV5-2 to TRBJ1-2. TRBV5-2 is marked as a pseudogene. The CDR3 covers 16 residues. As DNA, the CDR3 is TGTGCCAGCAAAAACGGTCGAGAACGAAAGACCTATGGCTACACCTTC. This sequence encodes CASKNGRERKTYGYTF.

J is TRBJ2-7 and V is TRBV10-3; 11 positions agree with TRBD2. The CDR3 has 15 amino acids. CDR1 and CDR2 from the germline V gene are ENHRY and SYGVKD. Unmatched junction bases numbered 9, after V lost 8 bases and J lost 3 bases. The CDR3 spells CAIGTGTSGHYEQYF. In nucleotides, the CDR3 is TGTGCCATCGGTACCGGGACTAGCGGTCACTACGAGCAGTACTTC.

This chain uses TRBV6-6 with TRBJ2-7, with TRBD1 matching over 8 bases. Germline CDR1 and CDR2: MNHNY and SVGAGI (reference sequence). The CDR3 is 14 residues long. With V trimmed by 5 bases and J by 5 bases, 8 bases remained unmatched. CDR3 nucleotides: TGTGCCAGCAGTCACCTCAGGGGGCTACACGAGCAGTACTTC. Translation gives CASSHLRGLHEQYF.